This entry lists 19 T cell receptor beta chains sequenced from one sample in a study of OX40 agonist ivuxolimab in advanced cancers. The library was prepared using the immunoSEQ multiplex PCR assay. Held by TCRdb, this immuneACCESS table contains in-frame sequences only and omits some clones. Under half of the omission traces to an unresolved V gene where checked; the cause of the rest is unknown. A total of tens of thousands of clones appear in this sample, 88% of them only once. The top ten hold 3.6% of the sample. The input for sequencing was CD4+ or CD8+ T cells sorted from blood, taken in a trial of the OX40 agonist ivuxolimab. The receptors were sampled from an adult with an advanced solid tumor such as melanoma, head and neck, liver or kidney cancer.

This clone was observed a few times. V gene TRBV20-1 combines with J gene TRBJ1-1; D not resolved. Trimming took 5 bases from V and 0 from J, leaving 4 bases between them. The CDR3 sequence is 11 residues long. CDR1 and CDR2 from the germline V gene are DFQATT and SNEGSKA (reference sequence). Here the CDR3 reads CSARMNTEAFF. The CDR3 DNA reads TGCAGTGCTCGCATGAACACTGAAGCTTTCTTT.

The gene calls are TRBV5-5 and TRBJ2-6; D may match TRBD1 or TRBD2 (5 bases each). Germline CDR1 reads SGHKS; CDR2 reads YYEKEE (reference sequence). This CDR3 spans 18 amino acids. V was clipped by 3 bases and J by 1 base, with 17 bases between them. The DNA of the CDR3 is TGTGCCAGCAGCTCTCCGGGACGAACCATTTCTGGGGCCAACGTCCTGACTTTC. It translates to CASSSPGRTISGANVLTF.

This chain links TRBV7-3 with TRBJ1-1; weak D call: TRBD1 (6 bases). Germline loops: CDR1 SGHTA, CDR2 FQGTGA. The CDR3 has 15 residues. Trimming stripped 0 bases from V and 5 bases from J, with 13 bases between. The CDR3 reads CASSLTPGQWTEAFF. The CDR3 coding sequence is TGTGCCAGCAGCTTAACTCCCGGACAGTGGACTGAAGCTTTCTTT.

The genes are TRBV28 and TRBJ2-3; 8 bases line up with TRBD2. In germline, CDR1 is MDHEN, CDR2 SYDVKM. The CDR3 is 14 amino acids. V lost 6 bases to trimming and J lost 5 bases; unmatched junction nucleotides: 7. DNA of the CDR3: TGTGCCAGCAGCCGGAGCGGGAGTGGAGATACGCAGTATTTT. Translating it yields CASSRSGSGDTQYF.

This chain connects TRBV2 to TRBJ1-5; no firm D call. V was shortened by 10 bases and J by 7 bases, with 14 bases between the two germline ends. In germline, CDR1 is SNHLY, CDR2 FYNNEI. The CDR3 is made up of 12 amino acids. The CDR3 DNA reads TGTGCCATAAAGACGGTTTTACAGCCCCAGCATTTT. It encodes CAIKTVLQPQHF.

This clone was detected only a few times. V and J are TRBV28 and TRBJ2-2; weak D call: TRBD2 (5 bases). In germline, CDR1 is MDHEN, CDR2 SYDVKM. This CDR3 is built from 13 residues. Trimming stripped 7 bases from V and 9 bases from J, with 15 bases between. CDR3 loop: CASKPEGRRELFF. The CDR3 coding sequence is TGTGCCAGCAAGCCAGAGGGTCGCCGGGAGCTGTTTTTT.

V usage is TRBV5-8 and J usage is TRBJ2-5; D call uncertain. The V end was cut by 5 bases, the J end by 7 bases, with 9 bases between. The CDR3 runs to 11 residues. Germline lookup yields CDR1 SGHTS and CDR2 YDEGEE. The CDR3 loop reads CASRMDPTQYF. CDR3 nucleotides: TGTGCCAGCAGAATGGACCCGACCCAGTACTTC.

The sample holds a few counts of this clone. CDR3 bases: TGCGCCAGCAGCTTGGCTGGGGGTTCACCCCTCCACTTT. It encodes CASSLAGGSPLHF. V is TRBV5-1 and J is TRBJ1-6, with D tentatively TRBD1 (5 bases). The V gene lost 0 bases and the J gene lost 9 bases, with 7 bases spanning the gap. Germline V CDR1 and CDR2: SGHRS, YFSETQ. CDR3 size: 13 residues.

The V and J genes are TRBV25-1 and TRBJ1-1; possible D gene TRBD1, 6 bases. The germline V and J ends were trimmed by 6 bases and 9 bases, with 14 bases remaining between them. The CDR3 totals 12 residues. Per germline, CDR1 MGHDK and CDR2 SYGVNS. CDR3: CASSAGQSKAFF. The CDR3 DNA follows: TGTGCCAGCAGCGCAGGACAGTCGAAAGCTTTCTTT.

This rearrangement joins TRBV7-2 to TRBJ2-1; the match to TRBD2 covers 10 bases. V was pared by 1 base and J by 12 bases, with 9 bases of the junction left unmatched. The CDR3 runs to 15 residues. Germline assignment: CDR1 SGHTA and CDR2 FQGNSA. CDR3 in amino acids: CASSLGLAGALSQFF. Written as DNA, the CDR3 is TGTGCCAGCAGCTTAGGACTAGCGGGTGCCTTATCGCAGTTCTTC. Full variable domain (remainder filled in from reference TRBV7-2 and TRBJ2-1): GAGVSQSPSNKVTEKGKDVELRCDPISGHTALYWYRQSLGQGLEFLIYFQGNSAPDKSGLPSDRFSAERTGGSVSTLTIQRTQQEDSAVYLCASSLGLAGALSQFFGPGTRLTVL.

This chain uses TRBV5-1 with TRBJ2-2, with 7 positions matching TRBD1. The length of the CDR3 is 18 residues. The trim removed 0 bases at V and 5 bases at J, leaving 13 bases unmatched. Germline CDR1 and CDR2: SGHRS and YFSETQ. In nucleotides, the CDR3 is TGCGCCAGCAGCTTGGTTAGGACAGGACCCCAGGGGACCGGGGAGCTGTTTTTT. Residues: CASSLVRTGPQGTGELFF.

This sequence joins TRBV28 and TRBJ2-5; TRBD2 matches at 12 bases. J gave up 11 bases and V 3 bases, and 7 bases lay outside the gene matches. This CDR3 comprises 14 residues. Germline-derived CDR1 and CDR2 are MDHEN and SYDVKM. CDR3 sequence reads: CASSFLAGGREQYF. In DNA, the CDR3 is TGTGCCAGCAGTTTCCTAGCGGGAGGGAGGGAGCAGTACTTC.

The chain carries TRBV7-6 and TRBJ2-5; possibly TRBD1 or TRBD2 for D (6 bases each). Trimming took 3 bases from V and 4 from J, leaving 15 bases between them. The germline CDR1 and CDR2 sequences are SGHVS and FNYEAQ. This CDR3 comprises 15 residues. The chain's CDR3 is CASSFSSGGGETQYF. Here the CDR3 DNA reads TGTGCCAGCAGCTTTTCGTCCGGGGGCGGAGAGACCCAGTACTTC.

In the case of this clone: Other DNA sequences of this sample code for an identical CDR3. The V gene is TRBV7-6, the J gene TRBJ1-4; the D gene is possibly TRBD1 (5 bases). With 5 bases removed from V and 5 bases from J, the gap between germline ends came to 12 bases. Looked up from germline, CDR1 is SGHVS and CDR2 is FNYEAQ. This CDR3 region has 14 residues. The CDR3: CASSLGTGNEKLFF. In DNA form, the CDR3 reads TGTGCCAGCAGCCTTGGGACCGGGAATGAAAAACTGTTTTTT.

The rearrangement links TRBV19 to TRBJ2-7; TRBD1 is a possible D gene (6 bases). Germline V gene data show CDR1 as LNHDA and CDR2 as SQIVND (reference sequence). This CDR3 comprises 15 residues. Trimming stripped 4 bases from V and 2 bases from J, with 15 bases between. The CDR3: CASSKGQSKTYEQYF. CDR3 nucleotide sequence: TGTGCCAGTAGTAAAGGACAGTCGAAAACCTACGAGCAGTACTTC.

The rearrangement joins TRBV6-4 to TRBJ1-5; 7 bases fit TRBD1. The CDR3 loop spans 13 amino acids. The trim removed 3 bases at V and 7 bases at J, leaving 3 bases unmatched. Germline lookup yields CDR1 MRHNA and CDR2 SNTAGT. This chain's CDR3 is CASSETGFQPQHF. The CDR3 nucleotides read TGTGCCAGCAGTGAGACAGGGTTCCAGCCCCAGCATTTT.

The CDR3 here is CASSLALEYNEQFF. The DNA for the CDR3 is TGTGCCAGCAGCTTAGCGCTAGAGTACAATGAGCAGTTCTTC. The chain recombines TRBV7-6 with TRBJ2-1; D remains unclear. V lost 0 bases and J lost 4, with 7 bases in between. CDR1 SGHVS and CDR2 FNYEAQ come from the germline V gene. The CDR3 extends over 14 amino acids.

The J gene is TRBJ2-1, the V gene TRBV2; 9 nucleotides agree with TRBD1. The CDR3 consists of 15 residues. Looked up from germline, CDR1 is SNHLY and CDR2 is FYNNEI. V was clipped by 6 bases and J by 4 bases; unmatched bases: 7. The CDR3 region has the DNA TGTGCCAGCAGCCGGGGGGACAGGGTGTACAATGAGCAGTTCTTC. Translation gives CASSRGDRVYNEQFF.

This chain connects TRBV5-8 to TRBJ1-2; possible D gene TRBD1, 6 bases. The V end lost 6 bases, the J end lost 6 bases, and 15 bases lay between the germline ends. The V gene's germline CDR1 is SGHTS and CDR2 YDEGEE. CDR3 length: 13 residues. The CDR3 DNA reads TGTGCCAGCAACCCGGGACAAAGGGATGGCTACACCTTC. Protein: CASNPGQRDGYTF.